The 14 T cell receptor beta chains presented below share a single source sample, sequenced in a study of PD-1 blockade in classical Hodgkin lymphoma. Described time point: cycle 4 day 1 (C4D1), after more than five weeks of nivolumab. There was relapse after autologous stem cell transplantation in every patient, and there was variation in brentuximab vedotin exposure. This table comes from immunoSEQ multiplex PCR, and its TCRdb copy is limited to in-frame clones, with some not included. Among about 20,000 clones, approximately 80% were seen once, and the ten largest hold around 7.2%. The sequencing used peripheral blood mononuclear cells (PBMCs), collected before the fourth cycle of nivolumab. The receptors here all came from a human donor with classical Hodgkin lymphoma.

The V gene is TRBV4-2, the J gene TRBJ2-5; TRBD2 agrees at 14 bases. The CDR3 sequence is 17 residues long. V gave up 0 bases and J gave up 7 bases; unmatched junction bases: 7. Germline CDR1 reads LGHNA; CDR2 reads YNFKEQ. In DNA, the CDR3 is TGTGCCAGCAGCCAAGAAGGGACTAGCGGGGGAGCGGGGACCCAGTACTTC. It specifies CASSQEGTSGGAGTQYF.

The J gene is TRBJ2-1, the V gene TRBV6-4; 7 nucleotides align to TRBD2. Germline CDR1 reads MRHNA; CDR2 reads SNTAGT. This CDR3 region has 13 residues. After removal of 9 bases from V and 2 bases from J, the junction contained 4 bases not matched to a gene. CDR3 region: CASEGGPYNEQFF. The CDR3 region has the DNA TGTGCCAGTGAGGGAGGGCCCTACAATGAGCAGTTCTTC.

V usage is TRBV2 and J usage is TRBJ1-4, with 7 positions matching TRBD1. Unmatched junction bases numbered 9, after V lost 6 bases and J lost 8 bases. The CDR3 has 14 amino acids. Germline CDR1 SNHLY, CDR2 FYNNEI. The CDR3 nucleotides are TGTGCCAGCAGCGCTGACAGGGTGTGGGAAAAACTGTTTTTT. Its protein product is CASSADRVWEKLFF.

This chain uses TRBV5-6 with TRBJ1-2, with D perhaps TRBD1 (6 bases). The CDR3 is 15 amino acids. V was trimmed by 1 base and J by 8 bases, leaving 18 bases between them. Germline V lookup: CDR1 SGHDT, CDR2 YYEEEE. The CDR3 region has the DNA TGTGCCAGCAGCTTGTGGACGCAGGGGAGGCGGGGCTACACCTTC. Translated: CASSLWTQGRRGYTF.

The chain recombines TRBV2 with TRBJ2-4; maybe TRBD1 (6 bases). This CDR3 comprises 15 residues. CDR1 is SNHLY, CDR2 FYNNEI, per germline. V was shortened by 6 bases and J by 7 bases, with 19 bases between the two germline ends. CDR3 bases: TGTGCCAGCAGCCGAGGAATGGGGGCGGTGAACATTCAGTACTTC. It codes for CASSRGMGAVNIQYF.

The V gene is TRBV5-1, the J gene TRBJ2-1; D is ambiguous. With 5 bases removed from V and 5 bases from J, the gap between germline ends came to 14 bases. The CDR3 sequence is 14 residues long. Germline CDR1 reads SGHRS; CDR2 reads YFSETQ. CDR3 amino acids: CASRQTNANNEQFF. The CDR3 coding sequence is TGCGCCAGCAGACAGACCAACGCTAACAATGAGCAGTTCTTC.

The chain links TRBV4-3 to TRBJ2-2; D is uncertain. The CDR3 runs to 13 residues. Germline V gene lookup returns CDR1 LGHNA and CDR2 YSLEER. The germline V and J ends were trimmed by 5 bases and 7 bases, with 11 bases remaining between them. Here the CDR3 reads CASSSLRRGELFF. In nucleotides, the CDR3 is TGCGCCAGCAGCTCCCTACGTCGCGGGGAGCTGTTTTTT.

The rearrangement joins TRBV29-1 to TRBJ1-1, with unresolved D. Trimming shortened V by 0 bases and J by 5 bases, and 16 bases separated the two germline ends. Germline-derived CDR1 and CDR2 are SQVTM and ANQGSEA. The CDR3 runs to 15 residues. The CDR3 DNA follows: TGCAGCGTTGAAGATCGGCGGGGTGGGAGAACTGAAGCTTTCTTT. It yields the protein CSVEDRRGGRTEAFF.

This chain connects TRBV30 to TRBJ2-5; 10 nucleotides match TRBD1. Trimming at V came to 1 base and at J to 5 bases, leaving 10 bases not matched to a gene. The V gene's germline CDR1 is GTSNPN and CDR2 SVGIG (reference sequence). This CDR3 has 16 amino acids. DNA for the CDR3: TGTGCCTGGAGTGCGCGCCGGGACAGGGGATGGGAGACCCAGTACTTC. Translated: CAWSARRDRGWETQYF.

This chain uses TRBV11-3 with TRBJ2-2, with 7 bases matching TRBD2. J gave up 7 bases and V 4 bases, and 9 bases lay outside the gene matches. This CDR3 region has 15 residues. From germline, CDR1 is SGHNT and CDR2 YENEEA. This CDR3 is CASSSSGEIGGELFF. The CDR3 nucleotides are TGTGCCAGCAGCTCAAGCGGGGAAATTGGCGGGGAGCTGTTTTTT.

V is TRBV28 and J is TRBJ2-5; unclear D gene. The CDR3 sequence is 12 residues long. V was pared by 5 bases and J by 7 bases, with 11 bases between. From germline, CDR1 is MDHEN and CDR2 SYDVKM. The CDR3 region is CASSTPPGTQYF. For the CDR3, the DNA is TGTGCCAGCAGTACTCCCCCGGGGACCCAGTACTTC.

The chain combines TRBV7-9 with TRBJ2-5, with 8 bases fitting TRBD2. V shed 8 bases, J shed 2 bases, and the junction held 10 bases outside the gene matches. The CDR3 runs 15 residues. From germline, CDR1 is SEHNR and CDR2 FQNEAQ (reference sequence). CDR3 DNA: TGTGCCAGCGGCAGGAGGCGGGAGGTACAAGAGACCCAGTACTTC. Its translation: CASGRRREVQETQYF.

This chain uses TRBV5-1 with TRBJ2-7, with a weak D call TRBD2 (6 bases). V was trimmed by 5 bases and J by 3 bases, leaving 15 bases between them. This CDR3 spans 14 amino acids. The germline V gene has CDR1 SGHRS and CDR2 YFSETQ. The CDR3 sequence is CASRIVGGNYEQYF. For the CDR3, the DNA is TGCGCCAGCAGAATCGTTGGGGGGAACTACGAGCAGTACTTC. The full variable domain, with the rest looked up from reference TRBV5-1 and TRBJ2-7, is KAGVTQTPRYLIKTRGQQVTLSCSPISGHRSVSWYQQTPGQGLQFLFEYFSETQRNKGNFPGRFSGRQFSNSRSEMNVSTLELGDSALYLCASRIVGGNYEQYFGPGTRLTVT.

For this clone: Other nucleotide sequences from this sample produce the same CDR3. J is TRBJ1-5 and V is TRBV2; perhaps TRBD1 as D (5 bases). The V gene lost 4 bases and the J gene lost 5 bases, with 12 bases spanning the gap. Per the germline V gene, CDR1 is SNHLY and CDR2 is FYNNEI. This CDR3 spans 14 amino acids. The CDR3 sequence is CASSGTGGDQPQHF. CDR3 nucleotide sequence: TGTGCCAGCAGTGGCACAGGCGGGGATCAGCCCCAGCATTTT.